This T cell receptor beta chain stems from a study of regulatory T cells in long-lasting Graves disease. Arm-PCR of CDR3 regions and iRepertoire HTBI primers were used to build TCR beta libraries. TCRdb fed the multiplex PCR reads into MiXCR, producing one record per CDR3 protein. Among roughly 530,000 distinct CDR3 sequences listed, approximately 16% were seen once. The sample's time point: newly diagnosed GD, antithyroid drugs for less than 3 months. PBMC RNA served as the TCR library source. The germline V and J ends were trimmed by 6 bases and 5 bases, with 14 bases remaining between them. CDR3 size: 13 residues. This clonotype was recorded many times. The sample was also reused in another study, on T cells in Graves' hyperthyroidism and ophthalmopathy.

Sequences were derived from peripheral blood mononuclear cells (PBMCs), sampled at new diagnosis, from a patient treated with antithyroid drugs. This clonotype was obtained from a woman aged 35-60 years with Graves disease. This rearrangement joins TRBV12-3 or TRBV12-4 to TRBJ2-7; D perhaps matches TRBD1 (6 bases). The CDR3 bases are TGTGCCAGCAGGCCTACAGGGTTCGACGAGCAGTACTTC. It encodes CASRPTGFDEQYF.